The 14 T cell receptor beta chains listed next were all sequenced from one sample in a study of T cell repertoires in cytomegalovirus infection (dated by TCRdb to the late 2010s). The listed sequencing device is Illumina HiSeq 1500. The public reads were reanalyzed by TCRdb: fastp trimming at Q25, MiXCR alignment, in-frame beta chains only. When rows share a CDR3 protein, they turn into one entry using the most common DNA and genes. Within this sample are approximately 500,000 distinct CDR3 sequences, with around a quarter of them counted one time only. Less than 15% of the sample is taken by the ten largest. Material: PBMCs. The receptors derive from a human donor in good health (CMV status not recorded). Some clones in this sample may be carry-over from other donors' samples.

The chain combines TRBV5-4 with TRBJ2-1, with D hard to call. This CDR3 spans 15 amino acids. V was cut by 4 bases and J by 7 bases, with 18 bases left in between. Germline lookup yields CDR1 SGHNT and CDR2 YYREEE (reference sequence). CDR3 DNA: TGTGCCAGCAGCCTACCCGGTGTGGGCCGGAATGAGCAGTTCTTC. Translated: CASSLPGVGRNEQFF.

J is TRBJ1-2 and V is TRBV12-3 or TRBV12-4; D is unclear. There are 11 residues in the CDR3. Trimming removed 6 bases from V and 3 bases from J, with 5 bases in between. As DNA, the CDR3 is TGTGCCAGCAGCCTATACTATGGCTACACCTTC. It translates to CASSLYYGYTF.

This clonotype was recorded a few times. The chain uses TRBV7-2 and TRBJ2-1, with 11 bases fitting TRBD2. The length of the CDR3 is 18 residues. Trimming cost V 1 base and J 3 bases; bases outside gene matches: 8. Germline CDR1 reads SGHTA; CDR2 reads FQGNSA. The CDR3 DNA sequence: TGTGCCAGCAGCTTAGAAACTAGCGGGAGTGGGTTCTACAATGAGCAGTTCTTC. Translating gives CASSLETSGSGFYNEQFF.

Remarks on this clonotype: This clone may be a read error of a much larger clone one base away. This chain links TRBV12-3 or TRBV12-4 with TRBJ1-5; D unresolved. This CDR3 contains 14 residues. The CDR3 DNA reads TGTGCCAACAGTCCCGGGCGGAACAATCAGCCCCAGCATTTT. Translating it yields CANSPGRNNQPQHF.

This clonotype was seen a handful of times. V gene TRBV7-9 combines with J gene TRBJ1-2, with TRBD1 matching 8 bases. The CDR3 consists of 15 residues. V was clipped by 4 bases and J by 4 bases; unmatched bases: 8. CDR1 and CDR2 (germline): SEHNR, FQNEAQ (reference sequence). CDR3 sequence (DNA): TGTGCCAGCAGCTCGAGGGCAGGGGGCGTCTATGGCTACACCTTC. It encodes CASSSRAGGVYGYTF.

The CDR3 reads CASSLWGRDTEAFF. CDR3 DNA sequence: TGTGCCAGCAGTTTATGGGGAAGGGACACTGAAGCTTTCTTT. The rearrangement joins TRBV27 to TRBJ1-1; no clear D gene. The CDR3 is 14 residues long. Germline CDR1 reads MNHEY; CDR2 reads SMNVEV (reference sequence). V was pared by 1 base and J by 3 bases, with 9 bases between.

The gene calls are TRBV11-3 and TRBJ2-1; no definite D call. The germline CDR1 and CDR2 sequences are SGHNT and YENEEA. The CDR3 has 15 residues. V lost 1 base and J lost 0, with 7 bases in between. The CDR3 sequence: CASSLGIGSYNEQFF. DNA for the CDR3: TGTGCCAGCAGCTTAGGGATTGGCTCCTACAATGAGCAGTTCTTC.

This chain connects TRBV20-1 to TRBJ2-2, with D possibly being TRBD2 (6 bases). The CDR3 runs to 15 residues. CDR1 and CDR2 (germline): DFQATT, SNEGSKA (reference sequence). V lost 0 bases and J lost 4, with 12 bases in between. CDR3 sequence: CSAREEGFSTGELFF. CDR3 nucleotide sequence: TGCAGTGCTAGAGAGGAGGGGTTTAGCACCGGGGAGCTGTTTTTT.

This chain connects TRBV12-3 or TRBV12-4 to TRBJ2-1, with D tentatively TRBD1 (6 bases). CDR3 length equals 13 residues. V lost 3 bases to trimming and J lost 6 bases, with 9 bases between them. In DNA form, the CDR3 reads TGTGCCAGCAGTTTGGGGGACACCAATGAGCAGTTCTTC. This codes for CASSLGDTNEQFF.

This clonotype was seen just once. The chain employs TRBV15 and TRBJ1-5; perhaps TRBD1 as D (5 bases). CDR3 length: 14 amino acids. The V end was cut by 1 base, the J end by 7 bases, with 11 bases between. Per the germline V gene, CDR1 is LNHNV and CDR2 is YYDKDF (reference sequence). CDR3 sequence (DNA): TGTGCCACCAGCAGAGCAGGGTATGGGCAGCCCCAGCATTTT. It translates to CATSRAGYGQPQHF.

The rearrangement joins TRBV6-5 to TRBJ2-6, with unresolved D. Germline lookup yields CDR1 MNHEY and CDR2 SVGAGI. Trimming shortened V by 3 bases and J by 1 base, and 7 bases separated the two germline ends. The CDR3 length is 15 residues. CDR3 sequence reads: CASSYVGSGANVLTF. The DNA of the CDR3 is TGTGCCAGCAGTTATGTGGGGTCTGGGGCCAACGTCCTGACTTTC.

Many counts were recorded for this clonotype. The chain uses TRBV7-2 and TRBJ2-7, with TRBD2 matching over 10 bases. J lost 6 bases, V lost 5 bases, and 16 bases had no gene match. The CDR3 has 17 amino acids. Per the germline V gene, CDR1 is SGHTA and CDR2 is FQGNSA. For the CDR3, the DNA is TGTGCCAGCAGCATAATGACTAGCGGGTTGGACCGGATCGAGCAGTACTTC. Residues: CASSIMTSGLDRIEQYF.

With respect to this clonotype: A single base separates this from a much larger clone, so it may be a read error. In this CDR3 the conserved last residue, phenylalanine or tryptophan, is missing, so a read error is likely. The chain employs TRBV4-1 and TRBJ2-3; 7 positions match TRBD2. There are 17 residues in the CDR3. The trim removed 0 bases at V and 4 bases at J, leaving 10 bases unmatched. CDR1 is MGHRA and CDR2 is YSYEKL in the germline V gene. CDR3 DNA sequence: TGCGCCAGCAGCCAAGATTTTGGGGGAGGGCCCTCAGATACGCAGTATTTA. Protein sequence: CASSQDFGGGPSDTQYL.

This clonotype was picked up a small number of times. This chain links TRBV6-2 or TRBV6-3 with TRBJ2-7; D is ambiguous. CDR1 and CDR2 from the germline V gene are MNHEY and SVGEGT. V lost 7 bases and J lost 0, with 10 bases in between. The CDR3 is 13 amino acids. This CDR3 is CASTADGSYEQYF. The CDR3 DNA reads TGTGCCAGCACGGCTGATGGCTCCTACGAGCAGTACTTC.